The next 9 T cell receptor beta chains were all read from a single sample in a study of T-cell memory formation after mild COVID-19. Using its own MiXCR run on the 5' RACE reads, TCRdb lists one record per CDR3 protein. The table includes approximately 260,000 distinct CDR3 sequences, around 17% detected once. Sequencing used PBMCs or a T cell subset sorted from them (not recorded which). The receptor set was obtained from a man between 18 and 35 years old who had mild COVID-19 (a few samples of this study predate the infection). Cell type and time point are not known.

V gene TRBV12-3 or TRBV12-4 combines with J gene TRBJ2-5, with TRBD2 matching 8 bases. The length of the CDR3 is 14 residues. The ends lost 7 bases at V and 2 bases at J; junction bases unmatched: 6. For the CDR3, the DNA is TGTGCCAGCACCCCGACGGGGGGGCAAGAGACCCAGTACTTC. This codes for CASTPTGGQETQYF.

This sequence joins TRBV29-1 and TRBJ2-7; 7 positions match TRBD1. This CDR3 is 13 amino acids long. V lost 7 bases and J lost 0; bases outside the gene matches: 6. CDR1 and CDR2 (germline): SQVTM, ANQGSEA. As DNA, the CDR3 is TGCAGCGCGACAGGGCCCCCCTCCTACGAGCAGTACGTC. Its translation: CSATGPPSYEQYV.

This clonotype has just a few counts. This sequence joins TRBV4-3 and TRBJ1-1, with no clear D. Germline V gives CDR1 LGHNA, CDR2 YSLEER. Between the trimmed V and J ends, which lost 1 base and 5 bases, there was a span of 8 bases. The CDR3 length is 13 residues. This chain's CDR3 is CASSQASGTEAFF. The DNA of the CDR3 is TGCGCCAGCAGCCAAGCCTCCGGGACTGAAGCTTTCTTT.

The chain employs TRBV2 and TRBJ2-1; the D gene is possibly TRBD1 (6 bases). In germline, CDR1 is SNHLY, CDR2 FYNNEI. V gave up 2 bases and J gave up 6 bases, with 14 bases separating them. This CDR3 is built from 15 residues. The CDR3 spells CASSEFGLGGNEQFF. CDR3 bases: TGTGCCAGCAGTGAATTTGGCCTAGGGGGCAATGAGCAGTTCTTC. Drawing the rest from reference TRBV2 and TRBJ2-1, the complete variable domain is EPEVTQTPSHQVTQMGQEVILRCVPISNHLYFYWYRQILGQKVEFLVSFYNNEISEKSEIFDDQFSVERPDGSNFTLKIRSTKLEDSAMYFCASSEFGLGGNEQFFGPGTRLTVL.

This clonotype was observed a handful of times. The J gene is TRBJ2-1, the V gene TRBV5-1; D unclear. This CDR3 comprises 14 residues. In germline, CDR1 is SGHRS, CDR2 YFSETQ. V lost 2 bases to trimming and J lost 0 bases, with 6 bases between them. CDR3: CASSFGVSYNEQFF. The DNA of the CDR3 is TGCGCCAGCAGCTTTGGGGTCTCCTACAATGAGCAGTTCTTC. Using reference TRBV5-1 and TRBJ2-1 for the parts outside the CDR3, the full variable domain is KAGVTQTPRYLIKTRGQQVTLSCSPISGHRSVSWYQQTPGQGLQFLFEYFSETQRNKGNFPGRFSGRQFSNSRSEMNVSTLELGDSALYLCASSFGVSYNEQFFGPGTRLTVL.

This clonotype has only a few counts. The chain links TRBV5-6 to TRBJ1-1, with TRBD1 identical over 10 bases. This CDR3 comprises 15 residues. Trimming cost V 4 bases and J 0 bases; bases outside gene matches: 3. The V gene's germline CDR1 is SGHDT and CDR2 YYEEEE. The CDR3 bases are TGTGCCAGCAGCGGGACAGGGGCCTTGAACACTGAAGCTTTCTTT. This gives the protein CASSGTGALNTEAFF.

The V and J genes are TRBV25-1 and TRBJ1-2, with TRBD1 matching over 12 bases. The CDR3 runs to 16 residues. CDR1 and CDR2 from the germline V gene are MGHDK and SYGVNS. The V segment lost 3 bases and the J segment 6 bases; nucleotides outside the gene matches: 8. CDR3 loop: CASSDQGQGAMDGYTF. In DNA form, the CDR3 reads TGTGCCAGCAGTGACCAGGGACAGGGGGCGATGGATGGCTACACCTTC.

CDR3 sequence: CASSLGPYQETQYF. CDR3 DNA: TGTGCCAGCAGCTTAGGACCGTACCAAGAGACCCAGTACTTC. The chain recombines TRBV7-2 with TRBJ2-5; D remains ambiguous. The germline V gene has CDR1 SGHTA and CDR2 FQGNSA. Deletions cut 1 base from V and 0 bases from J, with 6 bases between. The CDR3 is 14 amino acids.

The V gene is TRBV4-3, the J gene TRBJ2-2; 10 nucleotides match TRBD2. Germline V gene data show CDR1 as LGHNA and CDR2 as YSLEER. This CDR3 has 18 residues. Unmatched junction bases numbered 5, after V lost 1 base and J lost 0 bases. This CDR3 is CASSQVRTSGANTGELFF. The CDR3 region has the DNA TGCGCCAGCAGCCAAGTTCGGACTAGCGGAGCGAACACCGGGGAGCTGTTTTTT.